These 15 T cell receptor beta chains share one sample of origin, sequenced in a study of blood T cell repertoires in COVID-19. The repertoire was sequenced with immunoSEQ multiplex PCR; TCRdb's copy has only in-frame clones and lacks some. Of 400,000 to 500,000 clones listed, approximately 91% are singletons. Sequenced material: PBMCs or T cells enriched from blood (not recorded which). The receptors come from a young woman who had been exposed to COVID-19.

This clone was counted once. The CDR3 is CASSGRLAGGPGEQFF. DNA of the CDR3: TGTGCCAGCAGTGGTCGGCTAGCGGGAGGGCCGGGTGAGCAGTTCTTC. The genes are TRBV2 and TRBJ2-1; 12 bases agree with TRBD2. Per the germline V gene, CDR1 is SNHLY and CDR2 is FYNNEI. The CDR3 spans 16 residues. J gave up 9 bases and V 4 bases, and 10 bases lay outside the gene matches.

This chain uses TRBV14 with TRBJ2-7; 7 bases align to TRBD1. Germline loops: CDR1 SGHDN, CDR2 FVKESK. Unmatched junction bases numbered 2, after V lost 4 bases and J lost 5 bases. This CDR3 is built from 12 residues. The CDR3 DNA sequence: TGTGCCAGCAGCCCGACAGGGAACGAGCAGTACTTC. Protein sequence: CASSPTGNEQYF.

This chain joins TRBV3-1 (or the pseudogene TRBV3-2) and TRBJ1-2; D may be TRBD1 (6 bases). This CDR3 has 13 amino acids. The ends were cut back, 4 bases at V and 7 bases at J, with 13 bases in the middle. The germline CDR1 and CDR2 sequences are LGHDT and YNNKEL (reference sequence). CDR3 nucleotide sequence: TGTGCCAGCAGCCTACAGGGTGAGAGTGGCTACACCTTC. Its translation: CASSLQGESGYTF.

This clone was detected once. As DNA, the CDR3 is TGCAGTGCTAGTGGTGGGACACCTACTAACTATGGCTACACCTTC. This translates into CSASGGTPTNYGYTF. This chain links TRBV20-1 with TRBJ1-2, with D possibly matching TRBD1 (6 bases). Germline-derived CDR1 and CDR2 are DFQATT and SNEGSKA (reference sequence). This CDR3 region has 15 residues. Trimming left V 3 bases short and J 0 bases short, with 14 bases between.

The chain is built from TRBV3-1 (or the pseudogene TRBV3-2) and TRBJ1-1; 8 bases map to TRBD1. Germline V CDR1 and CDR2: LGHDT, YNNKEL (reference sequence). V shed 0 bases, J shed 7 bases, and the junction held 7 bases outside the gene matches. CDR3 length: 15 residues. CDR3 bases: TGTGCCAGCAGCCAAGAGACAGGGGTGGGAAATGAAGCTTTCTTT. Translated: CASSQETGVGNEAFF.

Only a few counts were recorded for this clone. The chain uses TRBV5-1 and TRBJ2-1; D might be TRBD1 (5 bases). The CDR3 length is 15 residues. The V end was cut by 2 bases, the J end by 4 bases, with 13 bases between. The V gene's germline CDR1 is SGHRS and CDR2 YFSETQ. CDR3 protein: CASSLGRQTYNEQFF. The CDR3 DNA reads as TGCGCCAGCAGCTTAGGTCGACAGACTTACAATGAGCAGTTCTTC.

The chain has TRBV6-2 or TRBV6-3 and TRBJ2-7; D is possibly TRBD1 (6 bases). Trimming removed 1 base from V and 1 base from J, with 8 bases in between. Germline V gene data show CDR1 as MNHEY and CDR2 as SVGEGT. The CDR3 length is 14 residues. In nucleotides, the CDR3 is TGTGCCAGCAGTTACTTGGACAGATCCTACGAGCAGTACTTC. Amino acids: CASSYLDRSYEQYF.

This rearrangement joins TRBV28 to TRBJ2-5, with a tentative D call TRBD2 (5 bases). The CDR3 has 13 residues. Between the trimmed V and J ends, which lost 3 bases and 4 bases, there was a span of 9 bases. The germline gives CDR1 MDHEN, CDR2 SYDVKM. In nucleotides, the CDR3 is TGTGCCAGCAGTTTCCCGGCGGGAGAGACCCAGTACTTC. The encoded protein is CASSFPAGETQYF.

V gene TRBV5-1 combines with J gene TRBJ2-7, with 8 bases aligning to TRBD2. The V gene end was trimmed by 7 bases and the J gene end by 4 bases; junction bases not matched to a gene: 7. Looked up from germline, CDR1 is SGHRS and CDR2 is YFSETQ. The CDR3 sequence is 13 residues long. The CDR3 loop is CASALAGGYEQYF. The CDR3 nucleotides read TGCGCCAGCGCCCTGGCGGGGGGATACGAGCAGTACTTC.

The rearrangement links TRBV6-2 or TRBV6-3 to TRBJ2-3; 8 positions agree with TRBD2. Germline trimming cut 5 bases from V and 1 base from J; bases unmatched to any gene: 8. The CDR3 runs 16 residues. From germline, CDR1 is MNHEY and CDR2 SVGEGT. CDR3 region: CASSAPSGGRTDTQYF. CDR3 sequence (DNA): TGTGCCAGCAGTGCGCCCTCGGGGGGGCGCACAGATACGCAGTATTTT.

The count of this clone is one. This chain uses TRBV3-1 (or the pseudogene TRBV3-2) with TRBJ1-4; 9 bases agree with TRBD1. Germline lookup yields CDR1 LGHDT and CDR2 YNNKEL (reference sequence). The CDR3 consists of 20 residues. J gave up 0 bases and V 5 bases, and 16 bases lay outside the gene matches. The CDR3 DNA reads TGTGCCAGCAGCTCACACCCAGGGGGGACAGGGCTTACAACTAATGAAAAACTGTTTTTT. Amino acid sequence: CASSSHPGGTGLTTNEKLFF.

The chain has TRBV25-1 and TRBJ2-1; D may be TRBD2 (5 bases). V was pared by 1 base and J by 0 bases, with 16 bases between. The germline CDR1 and CDR2 sequences are MGHDK and SYGVNS. CDR3 size: 18 residues. CDR3 coding DNA: TGTGCCAGCAGTGAATCAAGAACGGGAACAATCTCCTACAATGAGCAGTTCTTC. Residues: CASSESRTGTISYNEQFF.

V usage is TRBV29-1 and J usage is TRBJ1-2; 8 nucleotides align to TRBD1. Germline values: CDR1 SQVTM, CDR2 ANQGSEA. The CDR3 is 10 residues long. The V segment lost 7 bases and the J segment 8 bases; nucleotides outside the gene matches: 3. Here the CDR3 DNA reads TGCAGCGCCAGGGGGCTGGGCTACACCTTC. The encoded protein is CSARGLGYTF.

The CDR3 loop is CASSLPLDRGLNQPQHF. CDR3 coding DNA: TGTGCCAGCAGTTTACCGCTCGACAGGGGACTCAATCAGCCCCAGCATTTT. The V and J genes are TRBV28 and TRBJ1-5, with 8 bases identical to TRBD1. CDR1 and CDR2 from the germline V gene are MDHEN and SYDVKM. J gave up 3 bases and V 2 bases, and 9 bases lay outside the gene matches. The CDR3 sequence is 17 residues long.

The V gene is TRBV3-1 (or the pseudogene TRBV3-2), the J gene TRBJ1-2; 7 bases match TRBD1. The CDR3 loop spans 12 amino acids. V lost 5 bases, J lost 6 bases, and 3 bases stayed unmatched. CDR1 and CDR2 (germline): LGHDT, YNNKEL (reference sequence). DNA of the CDR3: TGTGCCAGCAGCGATCAGGGGGATGGCTACACCTTC. Translation gives CASSDQGDGYTF.